The 2 T cell receptor beta chains below all came from one sample that was sequenced in a study of glioma-infiltrating T cells. Amplification of TCR alpha and beta CDR3 regions from RNA used iRepertoire nested multiplex PCR. TCRdb processed the multiplex PCR reads anew with MiXCR; each CDR3 protein has one entry. The data show roughly 350,000 distinct CDR3 sequences, 41% seen once. What was sequenced was glioma tissue, nonneoplastic brain tissue, or PBMCs (not recorded which). The receptor set was obtained from a human donor with low-grade glioma or glioblastoma, undergoing nonglioma brain surgery, or in good health (not recorded which).

A note on this clonotype: A much larger clone differs by one base, so this may be a read error. The chain joins TRBV24-1 to TRBJ2-1; 7 bases map to TRBD2. The CDR3 totals 16 residues. CDR1 and CDR2 (germline): KGHDR, SFDVKD. The CDR3 coding sequence is TGTACCACCAGTGATTTGGCTAGCGGCGTCTACAATGAGCAGTTCTTC. It yields the protein CTTSDLASGVYNEQFF.

This clonotype was seen only a few times. The V and J genes are TRBV24-1 and TRBJ2-1, with D possibly called TRBD1 or TRBD2 (5 bases each). Trimming stripped 3 bases from V and 5 bases from J, with 19 bases between. Germline assignment: CDR1 KGHDR and CDR2 SFDVKD. The CDR3 extends over 17 amino acids. The CDR3 protein is CATSDQGRRGADNEQFF. The CDR3 region has the DNA TGTGCCACCAGTGATCAAGGAAGGAGAGGGGCGGACAATGAGCAGTTCTTC.